The entry that follows covers one T cell receptor beta chain sequence. Its specificity is not known. Treatment of the sample: approximately nine-day PBMC culture with coronavirus spike peptide pools or control peptides (ViraFEST assay). With the Oncomine TCR Beta short-read assay, DNA from cultured CD4+ T cells was sequenced. From CD4+ T cells that had been cultured, genomic DNA was extracted. TCRdb reprocessed the PCR reads with MiXCR, giving one entry per CDR3 protein. The sample records roughly 8,300 distinct CDR3 sequences, about 61% being singletons. These data come from a study of vaccination and CD4 T cells after COVID-19. The CDR3 length is 14 residues. Deletions cut 4 bases from V and 0 bases from J, with 8 bases between. Germline lookup yields CDR1 SGHTA and CDR2 FQGTGA.

The TCR originated in a human donor with COVID-19. The input for sequencing was cultured CD4+ T cells from blood, taken after SARS-CoV-2 vaccination. The V gene is TRBV7-3, the J gene TRBJ2-3, with TRBD2 as a possible D gene (5 bases). The CDR3 region is CASSSRTSTDTQYF. CDR3 DNA: TGTGCCAGCAGCTCTCGGACTAGCACAGATACGCAGTATTTT.